This T cell receptor beta chain was identified during a study of shared clonotypes between healthy human individuals (dated by TCRdb to about 2020). About the investigation overall: The cohort included three men and two women between 18 and 49 years of age. Between about 0.8 and 8.9 billion PBMCs per donor were obtained by leukapheresis. Libraries were prepared and TCR repertoires were sequenced by different laboratories using diverse techniques, in order to increase sequencing depth and limit assay-specific biases. For each donor, three plates each were used for CD4 naive and CD4 memory, two plates were used for CD8 naive, and one plate was used for CD8 memory. To estimate repertoire size and how much clonotypes are shared between individuals, the study performed deep sequencing of blood TCR repertoires from a few healthy adults.

What the research found in general, with its limitations: Sampling was restricted to blood, and TCR repertoires in tissue are likely to differ from TCR repertoires in blood. Compared with non-shared clonotypes, the clonotypes found in all four sorted-subset donors had higher generation probabilities. Pairwise subsampling led to the expectation that sequencing depth would affect the degree of clonotype sharing among donors. Rarefaction of sorted-subset datasets indicated incomplete sequencing despite the large sequencing depth. Because the study included a small number of donors, the genetic and exposure-history diversity represented was limited. When several donors were compared, the shared fraction of clonotypes was around 5% for naive CD4, roughly 3.4% for naive CD8, 2.3% for memory CD4, and 0.4% for memory CD8. Larger estimated clonotype richness was generally found for naive subsets than for memory subsets.

Using the deep immunoSEQ assay, TCR CDR3 regions were amplified from genomic DNA by multiplex PCR. Extracted genomic DNA from each cell subset was spread evenly across all wells of several immunoSEQ 96-well plates, with each plate serving as a replicate. For sorted subsets, approximately 210 ng genomic DNA, equal to approximately 30,000 T cell genomes, was loaded into each replicate PCR. The purified libraries were quantified using a Qubit 3.0 fluorometer, sized with a Bioanalyzer 2100, and then quantified again using the KAPA Library Quantification kit. Each immunoSEQ 96-well plate was sequenced on its own single-read 150-cycle Illumina NextSeq 550 flow cell. Under the source paper's analysis protocol: Because the immunoSEQ output held only junctional sequences and lacked quality scores, the filtering could not match the filtering applied to full-length reads. To assign V/J genes and CDR3, sequences were annotated against IMGT germline references using PyIR, a Python wrapper for IgBLAST v1.9. Reads were filtered out if the reads had weak V/J assignments (E-value above 1e-6), no CDR3, stop codons, out-of-frame junctions, or ambiguous translated residues. V3J clonotypes were defined by identical inferred V gene, J gene, and CDR3 amino acid sequence. To compute the percentage overlap between repertoires, the number of shared unique clonotypes was divided by the size of the smaller repertoire. Repertoire richness was assessed with RTK rarefaction, the Chao1 estimator, and Recon v2.1 estimates of unobserved clonotypes. For all TCRbeta clonotypes obtained by the gDNA method from four donors, generation probabilities were computed with OLGA. Here the immuneACCESS table is served through TCRdb, limited to in-frame sequences with V and J called. Missing clones are a known gap in these copies; in checked studies unresolved V genes cover under half, and the rest lacks a known reason. The V and J calls and the clone size are those of that table, but D and trimming were determined from the DNA. For this sample the table gives 2.3 million or so clones, of which 85% to 95% were detected only once. The ten biggest clones cover 0.35% to 0.5% of the sample.

The donors were healthy, HIV-negative adults who had no recently reported acute infections or vaccinations. All donors were Caucasian adults living in Nashville, Tennessee, USA. CD4+ T cells were enriched through magnetic negative selection, after which naive cells were positively selected on CD45RA and the remaining negative fraction served as the memory subset. Blood was collected by leukapheresis, and PBMCs were isolated by Ficoll-Histopaque density gradient centrifugation and then cryopreserved in liquid nitrogen vapor phase. Analytical flow cytometry was used to check the purity and quantity of each magnetically sorted T cell population. Genomic DNA was isolated from every sorted fraction and measured by UV absorbance on a Nanodrop 2000c. V is pared back by 2 bases and J by 5 bases, with 10 bases lying between the germline termini. CDR1 and CDR2 are drawn from the germline V gene: MDHEN, SYDVKM. The CDR3 sequence holds 15 residues, the cysteine and phenylalanine included. The DNA shown is the 45-base CDR3, in frame from base 1.

As concerns this clone: This clone's antigen is unknown. There are no base qualities to consult, and no much larger clone falls within one base.

Recombination joined TRBV28 with TRBJ1-6, with TRBD1 as a weak D call on 5 bases. The sample taken for sequencing was naive CD4+ T cells from PBMCs. Interpreted using the paper, the cell subset or site label stands for: CD45RA+ positively selected. The sequence came from a young man in good health. Some clones in this sample may be carry-over from other donors' samples. The CDR3 region has the sequence CASSLRSGNNSPLHF. The DNA sequence is TGTGCCAGCAGTTTAAGGTCAGGGAATAATTCACCCCTCCACTTT.